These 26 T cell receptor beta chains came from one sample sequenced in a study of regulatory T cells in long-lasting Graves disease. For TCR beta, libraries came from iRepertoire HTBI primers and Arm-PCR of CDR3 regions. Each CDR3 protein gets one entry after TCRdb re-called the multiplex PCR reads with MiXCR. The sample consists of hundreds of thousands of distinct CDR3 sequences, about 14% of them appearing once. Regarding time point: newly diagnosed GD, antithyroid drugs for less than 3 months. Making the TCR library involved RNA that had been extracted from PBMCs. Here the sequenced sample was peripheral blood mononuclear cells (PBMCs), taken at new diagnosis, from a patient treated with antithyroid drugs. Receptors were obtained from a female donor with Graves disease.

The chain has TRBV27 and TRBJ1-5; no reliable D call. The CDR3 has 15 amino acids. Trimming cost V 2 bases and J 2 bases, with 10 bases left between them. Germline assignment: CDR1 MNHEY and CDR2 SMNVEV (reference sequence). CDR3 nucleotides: TGTGCCAGCAGTTTAGTCCTAGGAGGCAATCAGCCCCAGCATTTT. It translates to CASSLVLGGNQPQHF.

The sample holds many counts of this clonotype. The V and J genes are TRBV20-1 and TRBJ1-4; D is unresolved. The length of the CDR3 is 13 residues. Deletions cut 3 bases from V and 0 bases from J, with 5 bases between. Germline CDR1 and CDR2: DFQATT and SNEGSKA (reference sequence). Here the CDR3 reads CSASSATNEKLFF. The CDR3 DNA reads TGCAGTGCTAGTTCAGCAACTAATGAAAAACTGTTTTTT.

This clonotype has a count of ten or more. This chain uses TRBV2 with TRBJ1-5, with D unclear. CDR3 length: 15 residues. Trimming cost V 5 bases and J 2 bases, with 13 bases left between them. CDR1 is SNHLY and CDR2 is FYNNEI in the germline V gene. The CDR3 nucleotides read TGTGCCAGCAGTAGGACTCGAGGAGGCAATCAGCCCCAGCATTTT. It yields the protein CASSRTRGGNQPQHF.

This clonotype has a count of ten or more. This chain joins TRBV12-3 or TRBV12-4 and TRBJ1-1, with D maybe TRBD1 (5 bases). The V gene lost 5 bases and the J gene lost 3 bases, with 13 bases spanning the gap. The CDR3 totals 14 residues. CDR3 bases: TGTGCCAGCAGTATATCGGGGGGGGACACTGAAGCTTTCTTT. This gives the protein CASSISGGDTEAFF.

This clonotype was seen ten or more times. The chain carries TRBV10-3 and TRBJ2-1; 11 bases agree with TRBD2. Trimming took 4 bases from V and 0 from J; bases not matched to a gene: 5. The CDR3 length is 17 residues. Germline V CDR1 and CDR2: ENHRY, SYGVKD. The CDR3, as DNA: TGTGCCATCAGTGGGACTAGCGGGCATAGCTCCTACAATGAGCAGTTCTTC. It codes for CAISGTSGHSSYNEQFF.

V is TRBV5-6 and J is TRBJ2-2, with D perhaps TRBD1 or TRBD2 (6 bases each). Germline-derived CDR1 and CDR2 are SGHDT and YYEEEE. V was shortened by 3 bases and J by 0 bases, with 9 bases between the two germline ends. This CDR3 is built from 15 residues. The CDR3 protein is CASSWRGANTGELFF. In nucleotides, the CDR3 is TGTGCCAGCAGCTGGAGGGGGGCGAACACCGGGGAGCTGTTTTTT.

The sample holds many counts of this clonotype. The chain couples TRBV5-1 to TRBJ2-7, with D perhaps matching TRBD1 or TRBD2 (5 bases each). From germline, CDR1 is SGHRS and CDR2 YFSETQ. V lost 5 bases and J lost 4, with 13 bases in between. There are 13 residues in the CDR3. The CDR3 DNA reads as TGCGCCAGCAGGGTTGGGACGGGATACGAGCAGTACTTC. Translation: CASRVGTGYEQYF.

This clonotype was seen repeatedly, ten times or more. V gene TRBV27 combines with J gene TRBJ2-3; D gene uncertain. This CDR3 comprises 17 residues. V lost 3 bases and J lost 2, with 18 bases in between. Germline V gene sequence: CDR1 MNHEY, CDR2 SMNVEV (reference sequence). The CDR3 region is CASSFSFGEYHTDTQYF. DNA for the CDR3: TGTGCCAGCAGTTTTAGTTTTGGGGAATATCACACAGATACGCAGTATTTT.

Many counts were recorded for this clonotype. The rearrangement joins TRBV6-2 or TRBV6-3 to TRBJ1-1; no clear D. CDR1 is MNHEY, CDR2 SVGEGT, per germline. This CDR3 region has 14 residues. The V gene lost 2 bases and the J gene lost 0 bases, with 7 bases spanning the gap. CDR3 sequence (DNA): TGTGCCAGCAGTTACGCTGCGCTGAACACTGAAGCTTTCTTT. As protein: CASSYAALNTEAFF.

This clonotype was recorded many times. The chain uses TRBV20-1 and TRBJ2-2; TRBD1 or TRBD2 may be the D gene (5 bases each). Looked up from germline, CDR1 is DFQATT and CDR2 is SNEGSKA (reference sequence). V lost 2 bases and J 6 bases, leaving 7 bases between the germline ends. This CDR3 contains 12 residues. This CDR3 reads CSARWGSGELFF. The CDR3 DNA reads TGCAGTGCTAGATGGGGGTCCGGGGAGCTGTTTTTT.

The CDR3, as DNA: TGTGCCAGCAGCTACCCGACAGACCCCACAGATACGCAGTATTTT. Its translation is CASSYPTDPTDTQYF. The genes are TRBV11-2 and TRBJ2-3, with a weak D call TRBD1 (5 bases). The CDR3 spans 15 residues. Germline values: CDR1 SGHAT, CDR2 FQNNGV. Trimming took 4 bases from V and 2 from J, leaving 13 bases between them.

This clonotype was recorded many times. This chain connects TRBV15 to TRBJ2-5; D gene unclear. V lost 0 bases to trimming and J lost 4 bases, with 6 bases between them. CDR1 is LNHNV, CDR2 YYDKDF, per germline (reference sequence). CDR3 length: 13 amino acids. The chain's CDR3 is CATSRELVETQYF. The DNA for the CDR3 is TGTGCCACCAGCAGAGAGTTAGTAGAGACCCAGTACTTC.

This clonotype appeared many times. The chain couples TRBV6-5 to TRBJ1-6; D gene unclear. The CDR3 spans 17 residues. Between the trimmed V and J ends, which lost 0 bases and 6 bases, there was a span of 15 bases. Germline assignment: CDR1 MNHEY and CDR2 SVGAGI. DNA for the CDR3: TGTGCCAGCAGTTACTCCCCCCAAGCCCTGGCTAATTCACCCCTCCACTTT. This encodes CASSYSPQALANSPLHF.

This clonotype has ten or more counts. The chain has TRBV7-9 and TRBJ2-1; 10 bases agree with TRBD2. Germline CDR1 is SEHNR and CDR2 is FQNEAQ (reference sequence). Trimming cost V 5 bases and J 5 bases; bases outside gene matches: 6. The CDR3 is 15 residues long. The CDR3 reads CASSERGGPDNEQFF. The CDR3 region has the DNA TGTGCCAGCAGCGAGCGGGGGGGCCCTGACAATGAGCAGTTCTTC.

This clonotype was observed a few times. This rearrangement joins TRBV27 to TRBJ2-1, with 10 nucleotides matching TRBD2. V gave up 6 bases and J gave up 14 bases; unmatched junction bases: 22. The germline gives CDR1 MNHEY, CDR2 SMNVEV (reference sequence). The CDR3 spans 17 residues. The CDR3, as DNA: TGTGCCAGCAGCTCCATACCAGCGGGAGGGGCGGGGAGGGGAAAGTTCTTC. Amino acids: CASSSIPAGGAGRGKFF.

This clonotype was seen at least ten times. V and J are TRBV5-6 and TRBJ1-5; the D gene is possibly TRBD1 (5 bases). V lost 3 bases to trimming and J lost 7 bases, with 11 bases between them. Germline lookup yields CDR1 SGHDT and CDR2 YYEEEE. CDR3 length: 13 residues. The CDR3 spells CASSWGGGQPQHF. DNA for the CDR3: TGTGCCAGCAGCTGGGGGGGAGGCCAGCCCCAGCATTTT.

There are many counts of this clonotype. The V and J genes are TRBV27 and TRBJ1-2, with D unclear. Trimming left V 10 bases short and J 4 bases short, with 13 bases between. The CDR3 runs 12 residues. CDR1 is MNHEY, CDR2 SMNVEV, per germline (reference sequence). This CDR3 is CATLDGSYGYTF. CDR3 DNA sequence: TGTGCCACCCTAGACGGTTCCTATGGCTACACCTTC.

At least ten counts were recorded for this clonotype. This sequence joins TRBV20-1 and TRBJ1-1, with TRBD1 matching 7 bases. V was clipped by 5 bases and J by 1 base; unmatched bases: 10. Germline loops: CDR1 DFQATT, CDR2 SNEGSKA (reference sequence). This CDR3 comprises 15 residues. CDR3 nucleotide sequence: TGCAGTGCTCGGACGGGAGGGACAGCGAACACTGAAGCTTTCTTT. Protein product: CSARTGGTANTEAFF.

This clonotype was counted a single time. The CDR3 here is CASSAPGHRVFF. The CDR3 DNA reads TGTGCCAGCAGTGCCCCCGGCCACAGGGTGTTTTTT. This chain joins TRBV12-3 or TRBV12-4 and TRBJ1-4, with D perhaps matching TRBD1 (6 bases). The CDR3 runs to 12 residues. Trimming took 5 bases from V and 15 from J, leaving 16 bases between them.

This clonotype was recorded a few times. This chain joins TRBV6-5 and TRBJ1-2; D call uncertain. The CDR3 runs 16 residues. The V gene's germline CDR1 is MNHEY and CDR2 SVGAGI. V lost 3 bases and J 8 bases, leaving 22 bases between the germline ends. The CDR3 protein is CASSYTGSSGSRGYTF. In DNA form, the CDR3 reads TGTGCCAGCAGTTATACCGGGTCCTCGGGAAGTAGGGGCTACACCTTC.

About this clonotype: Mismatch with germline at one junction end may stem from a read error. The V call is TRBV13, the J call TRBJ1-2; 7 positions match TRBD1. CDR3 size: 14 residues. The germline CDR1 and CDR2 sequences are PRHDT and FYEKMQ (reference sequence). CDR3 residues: CASSSRQGFYSYTF. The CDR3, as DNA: TGTGCCAGCAGCTCTAGACAGGGCTTCTATAGCTACACCTTC.

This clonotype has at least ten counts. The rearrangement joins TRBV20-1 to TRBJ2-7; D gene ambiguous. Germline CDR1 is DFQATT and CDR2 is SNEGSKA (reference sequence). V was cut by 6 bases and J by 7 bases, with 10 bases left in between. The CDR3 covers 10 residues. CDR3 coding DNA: TGCAGTGCAAACGTAGGAGAGCAGTACTTC. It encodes CSANVGEQYF.

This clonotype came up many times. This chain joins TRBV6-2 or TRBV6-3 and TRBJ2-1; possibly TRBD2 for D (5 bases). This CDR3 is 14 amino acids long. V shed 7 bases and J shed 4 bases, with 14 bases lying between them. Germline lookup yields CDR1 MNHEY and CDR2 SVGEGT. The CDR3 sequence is CASTPRRSYNEQFF. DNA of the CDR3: TGTGCCAGCACCCCGAGGAGGTCTTACAATGAGCAGTTCTTC.

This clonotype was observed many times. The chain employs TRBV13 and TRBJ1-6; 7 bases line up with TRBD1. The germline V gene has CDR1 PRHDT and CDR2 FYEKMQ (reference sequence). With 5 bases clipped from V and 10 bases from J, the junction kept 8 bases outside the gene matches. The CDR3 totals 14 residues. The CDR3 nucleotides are TGTGCCAGCAGCCCTGGGACAGAAAGCTCACCCCTCCACTTT. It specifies CASSPGTESSPLHF.

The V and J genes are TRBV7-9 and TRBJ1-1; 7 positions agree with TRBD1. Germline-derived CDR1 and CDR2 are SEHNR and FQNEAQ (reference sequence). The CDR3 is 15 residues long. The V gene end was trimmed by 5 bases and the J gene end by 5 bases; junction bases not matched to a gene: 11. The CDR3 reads CASSPIRQGNTEAFF. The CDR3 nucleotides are TGTGCCAGCAGCCCTATACGACAGGGAAATACTGAAGCTTTCTTT.

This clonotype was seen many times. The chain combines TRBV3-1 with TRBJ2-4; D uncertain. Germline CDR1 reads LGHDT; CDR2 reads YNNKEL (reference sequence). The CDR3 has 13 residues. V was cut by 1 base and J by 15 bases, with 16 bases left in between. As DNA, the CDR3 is TGTGCCAGCAGCCAAGGGACCGCCCGAATCCCGTACTTC. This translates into CASSQGTARIPYF.